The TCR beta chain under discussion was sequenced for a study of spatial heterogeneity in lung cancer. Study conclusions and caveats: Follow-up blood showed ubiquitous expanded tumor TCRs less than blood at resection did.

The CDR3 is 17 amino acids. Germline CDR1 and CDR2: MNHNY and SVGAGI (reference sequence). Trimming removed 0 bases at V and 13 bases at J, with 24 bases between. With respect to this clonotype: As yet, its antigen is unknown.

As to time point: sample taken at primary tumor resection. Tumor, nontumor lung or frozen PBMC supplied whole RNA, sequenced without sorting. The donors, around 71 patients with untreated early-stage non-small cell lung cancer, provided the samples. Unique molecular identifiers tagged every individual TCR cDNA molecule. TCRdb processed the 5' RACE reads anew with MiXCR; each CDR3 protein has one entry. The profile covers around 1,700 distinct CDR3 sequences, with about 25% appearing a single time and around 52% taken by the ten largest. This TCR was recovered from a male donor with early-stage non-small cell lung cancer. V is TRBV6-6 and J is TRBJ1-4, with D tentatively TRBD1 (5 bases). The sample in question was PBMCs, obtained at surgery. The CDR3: CASSYSTPLGGEGSLFF. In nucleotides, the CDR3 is TGTGCCAGCAGTTACTCCACCCCGTTGGGAGGGGAGGGATCACTGTTTTTT.